This TCR beta chain came from a study of blood T cells in healthy people across ages. CDR1 MNHEY and CDR2 SVGEGT come from the germline V gene. Trimming shortened V by 0 bases and J by 6 bases, and 3 bases separated the two germline ends. This CDR3 is 12 amino acids long. The authors ran a second PCR of about 6 to 12 cycles using a sample-barcoded 5' primer and a J-beta primer mix. TCRdb called the 5' RACE reads again in MiXCR, with one record for every CDR3 protein. The sample has some 1,800,000 distinct CDR3 sequences; about two fifths are singletons. The chain joins TRBV6-2 or TRBV6-3 to TRBJ2-1, with D hard to call. This sequence was found in a human donor in good health. Material: blood. The CDR3 sequence is CASSYSCNEQFF. The DNA for the CDR3 is TGTGCCAGCAGTTACTCGTGCAATGAGCAGTTCTTC.